These T cell receptor beta chains were read from a single sample in a study of cytomegalovirus exposure and HLA in healthy donors. Profiled with immunoSEQ multiplex PCR; TCRdb holds only in-frame clones, not every one. This table holds about 35,000 clones. Sequencing input: PBMCs. These receptors were taken from a middle-aged man in good health and CMV-seronegative. Both conserved end residues are part of each CDR3. A D gene is named only where the DNA matches it firmly.

D: NA
J: TRBJ1-1
V: TRBV30
CDR3: CAWSVASLMNTEAFF
DNA: TGTGCCTGGAGTGTAGCTAGTCTGATGAACACTGAAGCTTTCTTT

D: NA
J: TRBJ2-2
V: TRBV5-1
CDR3: CASRAAGSNTGELFF
DNA: TGCGCCAGCAGAGCCGCCGGGTCCAACACCGGGGAGCTGTTTTTT

D: NA
J: TRBJ1-2
V: TRBV6-1
CDR3: CASSERAGVLGYTF
DNA: TGTGCCAGCAGTGAAAGGGCGGGAGTCCTAGGCTACACCTTC

D: NA
J: TRBJ1-1
V: TRBV9
CDR3: CASSVGQMNTEAFF
DNA: TGTGCCAGCAGCGTAGGACAGATGAACACTGAAGCTTTCTTT

D: NA
J: TRBJ2-5
V: TRBV5-8
CDR3: CASSFTGGIYPETQYF
DNA: TGTGCCAGCAGCTTTACGGGCGGGATATATCCGGAGACCCAGTACTTC

D: TRBD2
J: TRBJ2-3
V: TRBV5-1
CDR3: CASSLTGTSGSTDTQYF
DNA: TGCGCCAGCAGCTTGACCGGGACTAGCGGAAGCACAGATACGCAGTATTTT

D: NA
J: TRBJ2-7
V: TRBV6-5
CDR3: CASSYGGPVEQYF
DNA: TGTGCCAGCAGTTACGGAGGGCCTGTCGAGCAGTACTTC

D: NA
J: TRBJ1-1
V: TRBV7-9
CDR3: CASSFRGRTEAFF
DNA: TGTGCCAGCAGCTTCCGGGGAAGAACTGAAGCTTTCTTT

D: TRBD1
J: TRBJ1-1
V: TRBV9
CDR3: CASSTRTGVTEAFF
DNA: TGTGCCAGCAGCACCCGGACAGGGGTGACTGAAGCTTTCTTT

D: NA
J: TRBJ1-2
V: TRBV29-1
CDR3: CSVEREGRGYTF
DNA: TGCAGCGTTGAAAGGGAGGGAAGGGGCTACACCTTC

D: TRBD2
J: TRBJ2-1
V: TRBV9
CDR3: CASSVGSSGIYNEQFF
DNA: TGTGCCAGCAGCGTAGGCAGTAGCGGGATATACAATGAGCAGTTCTTC

D: NA
J: TRBJ1-2
V: TRBV25-1
CDR3: CASSGGFYGYTF
DNA: TGTGCCAGCAGTGGGGGCTTCTATGGCTACACCTTC

D: TRBD1
J: TRBJ2-7
V: TRBV7-3
CDR3: CASSLTGTGLHEQYF
DNA: TGTGCCAGCAGCCTAACCGGGACAGGGCTGCACGAGCAGTACTTC

D: TRBD1
J: TRBJ2-7
V: TRBV19
CDR3: CASSPLPGQGVYEQYF
DNA: TGTGCCAGTAGTCCTCTCCCGGGACAGGGAGTCTACGAGCAGTACTTC

D: TRBD2
J: TRBJ2-1
V: TRBV5-1
CDR3: CASSAGGEGYNEQFF
DNA: TGCGCCAGCAGCGCGGGGGGGGAGGGGTACAATGAGCAGTTCTTC

D: TRBD2
J: TRBJ2-3
V: TRBV5-1
CDR3: CASSAGLAGNTDTQYF
DNA: TGCGCCAGCAGCGCAGGACTAGCGGGAAACACAGATACGCAGTATTTT

D: NA
J: TRBJ1-5
V: TRBV5-5
CDR3: CASSLDPGSNQPQHF
DNA: TGTGCCAGCAGCTTGGACCCAGGGTCAAATCAGCCCCAGCATTTT

D: TRBD1
J: TRBJ2-7
V: TRBV28
CDR3: CASSPGTGYSYEQYF
DNA: TGTGCCAGCAGTCCGGGGACAGGGTACTCCTACGAGCAGTACTTC

D: NA
J: TRBJ2-5
V: TRBV7-3
CDR3: CASSRDSGQETQYF
DNA: TGTGCCAGCAGCCGCGACAGTGGACAAGAGACCCAGTACTTC

D: TRBD2
J: TRBJ2-3
V: TRBV18
CDR3: CASSPASGSTDTQYF
DNA: TGTGCCAGCTCACCGGCTAGCGGGAGCACAGATACGCAGTATTTT

D: NA
J: TRBJ1-5
V: TRBV2
CDR3: CASRLGRNPSQPQHF
DNA: TGTGCCAGCAGGTTGGGCAGAAACCCTTCTCAGCCCCAGCATTTT

D: TRBD1
J: TRBJ2-3
V: TRBV2
CDR3: CASRPTGTGAPDTQYF
DNA: TGTGCCAGCAGGCCCACCGGGACAGGGGCCCCAGATACGCAGTATTTT

D: TRBD2
J: TRBJ2-2
V: TRBV14
CDR3: CASSQDAAERESCANTGELFF
DNA: TGTGCCAGCAGCCAAGATGCCGCCGAGCGGGAGTCTTGCGCGAACACCGGGGAGCTGTTTTTT

D: NA
J: TRBJ1-1
V: TRBV6-5
CDR3: CASSYTEGGTEAFF
DNA: TGTGCCAGCAGTTACACGGAGGGGGGGACTGAAGCTTTCTTT

D: NA
J: TRBJ2-3
V: TRBV28
CDR3: CASSSGASTDTQYF
DNA: TGTGCCAGCAGTTCAGGGGCCAGCACAGATACGCAGTATTTT

D: NA
J: TRBJ1-1
V: TRBV18
CDR3: CASSPGGRGEAFF
DNA: TGTGCCAGCTCCCCTGGTGGAAGGGGTGAAGCTTTCTTT

D: TRBD1
J: TRBJ1-2
V: TRBV6-6
CDR3: CASTPGGTGVPSGYTF
DNA: TGTGCCAGCACTCCCGGGGGGACAGGGGTACCCTCCGGCTACACCTTC

D: NA
J: TRBJ1-2
V: TRBV4-3
CDR3: CASSQELANPYGYTF
DNA: TGCGCCAGCAGCCAAGAGCTGGCCAACCCCTATGGCTACACCTTC

D: NA
J: TRBJ2-2
V: TRBV19
CDR3: CASSIAVQTGELFF
DNA: TGTGCCAGTAGTATAGCAGTTCAGACCGGGGAGCTGTTTTTT

D: TRBD1
J: TRBJ2-1
V: TRBV19
CDR3: CASSDHPRGPSYNEQFF
DNA: TGTGCCAGTAGTGACCACCCCAGGGGGCCGTCCTACAATGAGCAGTTCTTC

D: NA
J: TRBJ2-6
V: TRBV9
CDR3: CASSVVPTLGSGANVLTF
DNA: TGTGCCAGCAGCGTAGTTCCGACTCTGGGCTCTGGGGCCAACGTCCTGACTTTC

D: NA
J: TRBJ2-7
V: TRBV9
CDR3: CASSVESYSYEQYF
DNA: TGTGCCAGCAGCGTAGAGAGCTACTCCTACGAGCAGTACTTC

D: NA
J: TRBJ2-1
V: TRBV7-2
CDR3: CASSLTSIGANEQFF
DNA: TGTGCCAGCAGCTTAACTAGCATTGGGGCCAATGAGCAGTTCTTC

D: NA
J: TRBJ1-2
V: TRBV25-1
CDR3: CASTGPPRGARGYTF
DNA: TGTGCCAGCACCGGGCCCCCCCGGGGGGCCCGTGGCTACACCTTC

D: NA
J: TRBJ2-7
V: TRBV7-2
CDR3: CASSLGPTQGRREQYF
DNA: TGTGCCAGCAGCTTAGGCCCAACCCAGGGGCGGCGGGAGCAGTACTTC

D: NA
J: TRBJ1-2
V: TRBV7-3
CDR3: CASSPGEDYGYTF
DNA: TGTGCCAGCAGTCCAGGGGAAGACTATGGCTACACCTTC

D: NA
J: TRBJ1-1
V: TRBV4-1
CDR3: CASSRGTPRTEAFF
DNA: TGCGCCAGCAGCCGCGGGACGCCTAGAACTGAAGCTTTCTTT

D: NA
J: TRBJ1-2
V: TRBV15
CDR3: CATSREEGPYGYTF
DNA: TGTGCCACCAGCAGAGAGGAGGGGCCCTATGGCTACACCTTC

D: TRBD1
J: TRBJ1-1
V: TRBV28
CDR3: CASSPDRGFMNTEAFF
DNA: TGTGCCAGCAGCCCTGACAGGGGGTTTATGAACACTGAAGCTTTCTTT

D: TRBD2
J: TRBJ2-3
V: TRBV30
CDR3: CAWTPRLAGGGDTQYF
DNA: TGTGCCTGGACCCCGAGACTAGCGGGAGGGGGGGATACGCAGTATTTT

D: NA
J: TRBJ2-5
V: TRBV9
CDR3: CASTLGPGAEETQYF
DNA: TGTGCCAGCACCCTAGGCCCAGGGGCAGAGGAGACCCAGTACTTC

D: NA
J: TRBJ2-6
V: TRBV6-5
CDR3: CASPSPSSGANVLTF
DNA: TGTGCCAGCCCGTCACCTAGCTCTGGGGCCAACGTCCTGACTTTC

D: TRBD1
J: TRBJ2-5
V: TRBV9
CDR3: CASSVYPPGTGYQETQYF
DNA: TGTGCCAGCAGCGTATACCCCCCCGGGACAGGCTACCAAGAGACCCAGTACTTC

D: TRBD2
J: TRBJ2-1
V: TRBV29-1
CDR3: CSAQGTSGEVGSAYNEQFF
DNA: TGCAGCGCCCAGGGGACTAGCGGGGAGGTAGGTTCGGCCTACAATGAGCAGTTCTTC

D: TRBD1
J: TRBJ2-7
V: TRBV10-3
CDR3: CAISEGTVIDYEQYF
DNA: TGTGCCATCAGTGAGGGGACAGTCATTGACTACGAGCAGTACTTC

D: NA
J: TRBJ2-3
V: TRBV5-1
CDR3: CASSLEGTGVADTQYF
DNA: TGCGCCAGCAGCTTGGAAGGGACTGGGGTAGCAGATACGCAGTATTTT

D: TRBD1
J: TRBJ2-4
V: TRBV5-1
CDR3: CASSPGQGNIQYF
DNA: TGCGCCAGCAGCCCCGGACAGGGGAACATTCAGTACTTC

D: NA
J: TRBJ1-5
V: TRBV9
CDR3: CASSVGLSGNQPQHF
DNA: TGTGCCAGCAGCGTAGGGTTATCAGGGAATCAGCCCCAGCATTTT

D: TRBD1
J: TRBJ2-7
V: TRBV2
CDR3: CAGRTGGYEQYF
DNA: TGTGCCGGCAGGACAGGGGGCTACGAGCAGTACTTC

D: NA
J: TRBJ2-5
V: TRBV9
CDR3: CASNRDTRGETQYF
DNA: TGTGCCAGCAACCGGGACACGAGGGGGGAGACCCAGTACTTC